This entry concerns a single T cell receptor beta chain. Other DNA sequences from this sample encode an identical CDR3 as well. This CDR3 has 12 amino acids. V was shortened by 2 bases and J by 3 bases, with 3 bases between the two germline ends. Looked up from germline, CDR1 is KGHSH and CDR2 is LQKENI. The sample belongs to a study of blood T cell repertoires in COVID-19. Per the original methods: Amplification of reference gene primers provided the estimated nucleated cell counts. Sequencing was performed with immunoSEQ multiplex PCR; in TCRdb, only in-frame clones are kept and a portion is missing. V, J and clone size reflect that table, while D and trimming were determined from the DNA. Of a few hundred thousand clones listed, 85% to 90% are singletons.

The chain carries TRBV18 and TRBJ2-3; D remains ambiguous. This clonotype was sampled from a woman aged 45-60 years with COVID-19, enrolled during active disease. The specimen was peripheral blood. CDR3 bases: TGTGCCAGCTCACCATCGACAGATACGCAGTATTTT. Protein product: CASSPSTDTQYF. Complete variable domain (other parts from reference TRBV18 and TRBJ2-3): NAGVMQNPRHLVRRRGQEARLRCSPMKGHSHVYWYRQLPEEGLKFMVYLQKENIIDESGMPKERFSAEFPKEGPSILRIQQVVRGDSAAYFCASSPSTDTQYFGPGTRLTVL.